This section outlines one T cell receptor (beta chain) sequence together with its context. Methods used by the authors: Quantification of nucleated cells was approximated via reference gene primer amplification. Libraries were prepared by immunoSEQ multiplex PCR; TCRdb keeps only in-frame clonotypes and omits some of them. The DNA gave D and trimming, while V, J and clone size come from that table. The table has around 400,000 clones, more than 75% seen once; the top ten hold over 2%. From germline, CDR1 is MNHEY and CDR2 SVGAGI. Trimming took 6 bases from V and 1 from J; bases not matched to a gene: 2. The CDR3 is 14 residues long. This entry comes from a study of blood T cell repertoires in COVID-19. Enrolment of Seattle patients took place during active infection, and they were followed longitudinally.

The chain couples TRBV6-5 to TRBJ2-2, with 7 bases fitting TRBD1. This receptor was identified in a woman in her fifties or sixties with COVID-19, enrolled during active disease. Sequenced: peripheral blood. CDR3 protein: CASSQGENTGELFF. In DNA form, the CDR3 reads TGTGCCAGCAGCCAGGGGGAGAACACCGGGGAGCTGTTTTTT.